The entry that follows covers one T cell receptor (beta chain) sequence. Its antigen is not known. The data originate from a study of shared clonotypes between healthy human individuals. Study results and caveats: Several donors shared approximately 5% of their naive CD4 clonotypes.

Each sorted subset replicate got 200 ng genomic DNA, roughly 33,000 genomes. Sequencing was performed with immunoSEQ multiplex PCR; in TCRdb, only in-frame clones are kept and a portion is missing. The sample has around 980,000 clones; 75% to 80% are singletons. The CDR3 loop spans 15 amino acids. V shed 0 bases, J shed 5 bases, and the junction held 3 bases outside the gene matches. Germline V gene lookup returns CDR1 WNHNN and CDR2 SYGVQD (reference sequence). This chain uses TRBV10-1 with TRBJ2-1; 8 bases fit TRBD2. Sample: memory CD4+ T cells from PBMCs. As for subset: CD45RA-negative fraction. The sequence derives from a man between 18 and 29 years old in good health. Some clones in this sample may be carry-over from other donors' samples. CDR3 DNA sequence: TGCGCCAGCAGTGAGTCTAGCGGGAAACACAATGAGCAGTTCTTC. It yields the protein CASSESSGKHNEQFF.